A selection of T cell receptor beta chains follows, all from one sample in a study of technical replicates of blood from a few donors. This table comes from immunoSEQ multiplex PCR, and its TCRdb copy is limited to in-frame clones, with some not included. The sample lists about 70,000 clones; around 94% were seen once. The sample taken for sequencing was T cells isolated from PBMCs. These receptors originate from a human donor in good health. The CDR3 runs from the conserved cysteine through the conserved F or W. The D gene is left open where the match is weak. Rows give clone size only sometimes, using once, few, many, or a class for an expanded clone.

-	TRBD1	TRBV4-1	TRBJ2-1	CASSHLGQGSEQFF	TGCGCCAGCAGCCATTTAGGACAGGGCTCCGAGCAGTTCTTC
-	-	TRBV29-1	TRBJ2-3	CSVEAAGTPQYTQYF	TGCAGCGTTGAAGCGGCGGGAACTCCTCAATATACGCAGTATTTT
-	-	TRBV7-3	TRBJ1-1	CASSLRGGARDTEAFF	TGTGCCAGCAGCTTAAGGGGGGGGGCCAGAGACACTGAAGCTTTCTTT
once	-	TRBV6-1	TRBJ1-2	CASSEGPGGAKKYGYTF	TGTGCCAGCAGTGAAGGACCGGGGGGCGCGAAAAAATATGGCTACACCTTC
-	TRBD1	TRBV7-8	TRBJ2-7	CASSPGGAQAYEQYF	TGTGCCAGCAGCCCAGGGGGCGCACAGGCCTACGAGCAGTACTTC
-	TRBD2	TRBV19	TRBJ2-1	CASSVTSGRAPEQFF	TGTGCCAGTAGTGTCACTAGCGGGAGGGCCCCTGAGCAGTTCTTC
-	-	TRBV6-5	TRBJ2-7	CASKLNREGEQYF	TGTGCCAGCAAATTAAACAGGGAGGGCGAGCAGTACTTC
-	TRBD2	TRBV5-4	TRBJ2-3	CASSLMLSGSWTDTQYF	TGTGCCAGCAGCTTGATGTTGAGCGGGAGTTGGACAGATACGCAGTATTTT
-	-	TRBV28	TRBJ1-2	CAIRLPYGYTF	TGTGCCATCAGACTTCCCTATGGCTACACCTTC
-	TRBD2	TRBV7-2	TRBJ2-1	CASSGGTSRNEQFF	TGTGCCAGCAGCGGCGGGACTAGTCGCAATGAGCAGTTCTTC
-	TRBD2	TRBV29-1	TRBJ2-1	CSAMRTSGYNEQFF	TGCAGCGCCATGAGGACTAGCGGTTACAATGAGCAGTTCTTC
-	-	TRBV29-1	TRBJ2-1	CSGHIQDSYDNEQFF	TGCAGCGGCCACATTCAGGATTCCTATGACAATGAGCAGTTCTTC
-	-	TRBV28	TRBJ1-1	CASSSITDRNTEAFF	TGTGCCAGCAGTTCAATAACGGACAGGAACACTGAAGCTTTCTTT
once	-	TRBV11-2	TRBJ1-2	CASSRTGNGGYTF	TGTGCCAGCAGTCGAACAGGGAATGGTGGCTACACCTTC
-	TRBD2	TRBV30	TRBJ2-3	CAWSLIAGATDTQYF	TGTGCCTGGAGTTTAATAGCGGGAGCCACAGATACGCAGTATTTT
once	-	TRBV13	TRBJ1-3	CASSQAVGNTIYF	TGTGCCAGCAGCCAGGCCGTCGGAAACACCATATATTTT
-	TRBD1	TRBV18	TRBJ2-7	CASSPIISDRENYEQYF	TGTGCCAGCTCACCCATCATAAGTGACAGGGAAAACTACGAGCAGTACTTC
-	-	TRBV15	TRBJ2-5	CATSRVYMETQYF	TGTGCCACCAGCAGAGTGTACATGGAGACCCAGTACTTC
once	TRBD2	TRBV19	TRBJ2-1	CASSVAGGYNEQFF	TGTGCCAGTAGTGTAGCGGGAGGGTACAATGAGCAGTTCTTC
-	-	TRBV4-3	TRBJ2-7	CASSSWYPSTTYEQYF	TGCGCCAGCAGCAGCTGGTATCCCAGCACTACCTACGAGCAGTACTTC
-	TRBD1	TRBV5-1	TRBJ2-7	CASSQGDRTYEQYF	TGCGCCAGCAGCCAAGGGGACAGGACCTACGAGCAGTACTTC
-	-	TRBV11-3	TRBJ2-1	CASSLTGLHGDEQFF	TGTGCCAGCAGCTTAACGGGACTTCACGGCGATGAGCAGTTCTTC
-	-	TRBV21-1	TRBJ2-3	CASSKWSGVTDTQYF	TGTGCCAGCAGCAAATGGTCGGGGGTAACAGATACGCAGTATTTT
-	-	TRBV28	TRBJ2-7	CASHNGAGAINEQYF	TGTGCCAGCCATAATGGGGCAGGGGCAATCAACGAGCAGTACTTC
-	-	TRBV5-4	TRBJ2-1	CASSLTSSYNEQFF	TGTGCCAGCAGCTTGACTAGCTCCTACAATGAGCAGTTCTTC
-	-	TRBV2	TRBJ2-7	CASRDGSGQYF	TGTGCCAGCAGGGACGGGAGCGGGCAGTACTTC
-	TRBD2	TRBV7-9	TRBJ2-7	CASSFTLGGEQYF	TGTGCCAGCAGCTTCACCCTCGGGGGGGAGCAGTACTTC